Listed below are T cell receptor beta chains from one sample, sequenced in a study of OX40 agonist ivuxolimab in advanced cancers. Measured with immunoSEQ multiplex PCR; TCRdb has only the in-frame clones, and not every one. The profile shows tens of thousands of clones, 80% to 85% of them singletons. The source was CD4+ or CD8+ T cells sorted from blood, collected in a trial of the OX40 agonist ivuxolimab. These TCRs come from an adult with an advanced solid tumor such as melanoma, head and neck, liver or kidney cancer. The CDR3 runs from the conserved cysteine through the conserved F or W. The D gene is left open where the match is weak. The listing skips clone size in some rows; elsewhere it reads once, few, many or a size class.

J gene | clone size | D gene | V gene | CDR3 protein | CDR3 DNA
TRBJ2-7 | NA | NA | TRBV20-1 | CSAGALGQYF | TGCAGTGCTGGGGCCCTCGGTCAGTACTTC
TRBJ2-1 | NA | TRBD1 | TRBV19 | CASSTSRQGAAYNEQFF | TGTGCCAGTAGTACCAGCAGACAGGGGGCCGCCTACAATGAGCAGTTCTTC
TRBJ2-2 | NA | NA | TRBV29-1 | CSVAAGTRELFF | TGCAGCGTTGCGGCAGGGACAAGGGAGCTGTTTTTT
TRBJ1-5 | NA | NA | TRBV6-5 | CASSYGAGTQPQHF | TGTGCCAGCAGTTACGGTGCGGGAACTCAGCCCCAGCATTTT
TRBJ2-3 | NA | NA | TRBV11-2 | CASSLGGRSTDTQYF | TGTGCCAGCAGCTTAGGCGGCAGAAGCACAGATACGCAGTATTTT
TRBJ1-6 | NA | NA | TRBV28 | CASSLFHKSGNSPLHF | TGTGCCAGCAGTTTATTTCACAAATCAGGGAATTCACCCCTCCACTTT
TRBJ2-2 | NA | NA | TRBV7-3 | CASSLTPGKVQTGELFF | TGTGCCAGCAGCTTAACGCCGGGCAAAGTGCAAACCGGGGAGCTGTTTTTT
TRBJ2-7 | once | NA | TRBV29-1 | CSVAEGHSRISYEQYF | TGCAGCGTCGCGGAGGGGCATAGCCGGATATCCTACGAGCAGTACTTC
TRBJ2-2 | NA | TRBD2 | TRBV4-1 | CASSSRLAGGPSAGELFF | TGCGCCAGCAGCTCTAGACTAGCGGGGGGGCCTTCCGCCGGGGAGCTGTTTTTT
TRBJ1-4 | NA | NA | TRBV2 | CASSELPTGGLATNEKLFF | TGTGCCAGCAGTGAACTCCCCACTGGGGGCCTCGCAACTAATGAAAAACTGTTTTTT
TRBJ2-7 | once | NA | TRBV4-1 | CASSQGYVQDLREQYF | TGCGCCAGCAGCCAAGGGTATGTTCAGGACCTCCGGGAGCAGTACTTC
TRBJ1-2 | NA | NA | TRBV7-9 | CASSSTWSYTF | TGTGCCAGCAGCTCTACCTGGAGCTACACCTTC
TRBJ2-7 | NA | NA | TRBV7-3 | CASSLTGWNEQYF | TGTGCCAGCAGCTTGACAGGTTGGAACGAGCAGTACTTC
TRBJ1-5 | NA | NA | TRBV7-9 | CASSLERESDAGSNQPQHF | TGTGCCAGCAGCTTAGAACGGGAATCGGATGCAGGTAGCAATCAGCCCCAGCATTTT
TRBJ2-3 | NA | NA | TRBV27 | CASSLLDKNTDTQYF | TGTGCCAGCAGTTTGTTGGACAAGAACACAGATACGCAGTATTTT
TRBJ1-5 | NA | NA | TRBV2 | CASRGPHRDGQPQHF | TGTGCCAGCAGGGGACCCCACAGGGATGGTCAGCCCCAGCATTTT
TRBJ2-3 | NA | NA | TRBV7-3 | CASSLIPGGLTDTQYF | TGTGCCAGCAGCTTAATTCCGGGGGGCCTCACAGATACGCAGTATTTT
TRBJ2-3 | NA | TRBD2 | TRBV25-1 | CASSVRTSGSGDTQYF | TGTGCCAGCAGTGTCAGGACTAGCGGGAGTGGAGATACGCAGTATTTT
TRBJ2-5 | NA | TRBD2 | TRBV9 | CASSHNGGLAGLRETQYF | TGTGCCAGCAGCCATAACGGGGGGCTAGCGGGGCTCCGGGAGACCCAGTACTTC
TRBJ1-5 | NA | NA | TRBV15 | CATSRDMGLNQPQHF | TGTGCCACCAGCAGAGATATGGGCCTTAATCAGCCCCAGCATTTT
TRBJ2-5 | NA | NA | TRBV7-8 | CASSLVGRDNQYF | TGTGCCAGCAGCTTAGTTGGCAGGGACAACCAGTACTTC
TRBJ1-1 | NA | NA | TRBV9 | CASSAGTTSWDTEAFF | TGTGCCAGCAGCGCCGGGACAACCTCCTGGGACACTGAAGCTTTCTTT
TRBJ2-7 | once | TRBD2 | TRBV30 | CAWSLTSGASYEQYF | TGTGCCTGGAGTTTGACTAGCGGGGCTTCCTACGAGCAGTACTTC
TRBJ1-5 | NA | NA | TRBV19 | CASKTRTDSNQPQHF | TGTGCCAGTAAAACTCGGACGGATAGCAATCAGCCCCAGCATTTT
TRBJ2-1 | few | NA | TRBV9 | CASSVVGANEQFF | TGTGCCAGCAGCGTAGTGGGGGCTAATGAGCAGTTCTTC
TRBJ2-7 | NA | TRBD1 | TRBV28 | CASSFLGGNRYEQYF | TGTGCCAGCAGTTTTTTAGGGGGCAACCGTTACGAGCAGTACTTC
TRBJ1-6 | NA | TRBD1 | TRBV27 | CASSYGQGYNSPLHF | TGTGCCAGCAGTTATGGACAGGGGTATAATTCACCCCTCCACTTT
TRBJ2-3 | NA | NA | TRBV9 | CASSVEGDSATDTQYF | TGTGCCAGCAGCGTAGAGGGAGATTCGGCGACAGATACGCAGTATTTT
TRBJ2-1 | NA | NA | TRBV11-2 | CASSLDAAEFYNEQFF | TGTGCCAGCAGCTTAGATGCAGCGGAGTTCTACAATGAGCAGTTCTTC
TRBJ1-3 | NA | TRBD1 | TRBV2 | CARDMGQNSGNTIYF | TGTGCCAGGGACATGGGACAGAACTCTGGAAACACCATATATTTT
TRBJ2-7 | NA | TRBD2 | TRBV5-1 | CASSPGLAGVYEQYF | TGCGCCAGCAGCCCCGGACTAGCGGGAGTCTACGAGCAGTACTTC
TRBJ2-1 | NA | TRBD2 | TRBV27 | CASIPVGTSGYNEQFF | TGTGCCAGCATCCCCGTTGGGACTAGCGGATACAATGAGCAGTTCTTC
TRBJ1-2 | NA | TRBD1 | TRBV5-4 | CASSPLTGRGYTF | TGTGCCAGCAGCCCATTGACAGGGCGAGGCTACACCTTC
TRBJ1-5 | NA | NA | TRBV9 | CASSEGPGALASNQPQHF | TGTGCCAGCAGCGAGGGCCCGGGGGCTCTTGCCAGCAATCAGCCCCAGCATTTT
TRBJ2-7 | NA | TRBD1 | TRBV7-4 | CASSLRTHRGGSYEQYF | TGTGCCAGCAGCTTAAGGACCCACAGGGGTGGCTCCTACGAGCAGTACTTC
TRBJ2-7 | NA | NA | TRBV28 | CASSQERGFPEQYF | TGTGCCAGCAGTCAAGAGAGGGGTTTCCCCGAGCAGTACTTC
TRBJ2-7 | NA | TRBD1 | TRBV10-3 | CAITSGTEAYEQYF | TGTGCCATCACCTCCGGGACAGAAGCCTACGAGCAGTACTTC
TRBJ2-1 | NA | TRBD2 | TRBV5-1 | CASSYRDYTYNEQFF | TGCGCCAGCAGCTACCGGGACTACACATACAATGAGCAGTTCTTC
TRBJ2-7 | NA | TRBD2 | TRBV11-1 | CASRHRLAGVYEQYF | TGTGCCAGCAGACACCGACTAGCGGGGGTCTACGAGCAGTACTTC
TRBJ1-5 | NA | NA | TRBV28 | CATTDGFNQPQHF | TGTGCCACCACGGACGGTTTCAATCAGCCCCAGCATTTT
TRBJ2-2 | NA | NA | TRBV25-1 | CASSVTVTGELFF | TGTGCCAGCAGCGTGACAGTCACCGGGGAGCTGTTTTTT
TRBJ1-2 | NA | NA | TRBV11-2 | CASSLQGSGYTF | TGTGCCAGCAGCTTACAGGGTTCTGGCTACACCTTC
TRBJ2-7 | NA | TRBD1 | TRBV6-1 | CAAGTGWYEQYF | TGTGCCGCAGGGACAGGGTGGTACGAGCAGTACTTC
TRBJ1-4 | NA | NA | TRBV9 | CASSATKNVGLREKLFF | TGTGCCAGCAGCGCCACAAAAAACGTCGGTCTCCGAGAAAAACTGTTTTTT
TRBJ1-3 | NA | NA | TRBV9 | CASSPTAGHDGNTIYF | TGTGCCAGCAGCCCAACAGCTGGACACGATGGAAACACCATATATTTT
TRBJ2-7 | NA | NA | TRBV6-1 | CASSPGVPYEQYF | TGTGCCAGCAGTCCCGGGGTCCCCTACGAGCAGTACTTC
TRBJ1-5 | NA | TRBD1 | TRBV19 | CASSMGQYSNQPQHF | TGTGCCAGTAGTATGGGACAGTATAGCAATCAGCCCCAGCATTTT
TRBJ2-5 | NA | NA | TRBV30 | CAWTDLREFQETQYF | TGTGCCTGGACCGACTTGAGGGAATTCCAAGAGACCCAGTACTTC
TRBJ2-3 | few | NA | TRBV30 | CAWGGEVSTDTQYF | TGTGCCTGGGGCGGAGAAGTTAGCACAGATACGCAGTATTTT
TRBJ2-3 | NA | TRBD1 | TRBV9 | CASSTPGQGSADTQYF | TGTGCCAGCAGCACCCCGGGACAGGGTTCCGCAGATACGCAGTATTTT
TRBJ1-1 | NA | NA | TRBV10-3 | CAISESPGGAMNTEAFF | TGTGCCATCAGTGAGTCTCCGGGGGGCGCGATGAACACTGAAGCTTTCTTT
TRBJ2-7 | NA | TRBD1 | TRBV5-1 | CASRRQGVDEQYF | TGCGCCAGCCGCCGACAGGGAGTCGACGAGCAGTACTTC
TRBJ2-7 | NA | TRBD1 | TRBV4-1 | CASSPQGTGSYEQYF | TGCGCCAGCAGCCCGCAGGGGACAGGGTCCTACGAGCAGTACTTC
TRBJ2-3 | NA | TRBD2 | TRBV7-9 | CASSPNRRGAATDTQYF | TGTGCCAGCAGCCCGAACCGGCGGGGGGCCGCTACAGATACGCAGTATTTT
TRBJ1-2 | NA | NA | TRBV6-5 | CASSYSMRETNYGYTF | TGTGCCAGCAGTTACTCGATGAGGGAAACAAACTATGGCTACACCTTC
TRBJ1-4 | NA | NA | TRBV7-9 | CASSFRGFEKLFF | TGTGCCAGCAGCTTTCGAGGGTTTGAAAAACTGTTTTTT
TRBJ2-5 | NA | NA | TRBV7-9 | CASSTNPDSPQETQYF | TGTGCCAGCAGCACCAATCCCGACAGTCCGCAAGAGACCCAGTACTTC
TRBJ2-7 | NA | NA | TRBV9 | CASSPFRVPPVNEQYF | TGTGCCAGCAGCCCCTTCAGGGTGCCCCCGGTGAACGAGCAGTACTTC
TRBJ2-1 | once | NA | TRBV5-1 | CASSLLWDPGYNEQFF | TGCGCCAGCAGTCTCCTGTGGGACCCCGGATACAATGAGCAGTTCTTC